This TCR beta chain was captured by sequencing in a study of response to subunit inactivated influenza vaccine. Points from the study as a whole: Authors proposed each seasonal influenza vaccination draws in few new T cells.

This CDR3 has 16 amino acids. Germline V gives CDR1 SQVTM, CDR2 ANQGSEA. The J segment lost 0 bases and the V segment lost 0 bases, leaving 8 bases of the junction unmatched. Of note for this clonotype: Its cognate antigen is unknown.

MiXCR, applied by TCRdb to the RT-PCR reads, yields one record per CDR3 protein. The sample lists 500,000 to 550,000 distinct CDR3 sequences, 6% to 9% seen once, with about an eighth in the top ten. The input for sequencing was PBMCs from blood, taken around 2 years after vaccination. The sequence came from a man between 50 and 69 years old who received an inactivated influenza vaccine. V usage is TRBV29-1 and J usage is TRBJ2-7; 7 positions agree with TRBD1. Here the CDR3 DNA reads TGCAGCGTTGAAGATAAGGGGACAGAGAGCTCCTACGAGCAGTACTTC. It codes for CSVEDKGTESSYEQYF.